Presented here are 26 T cell receptor beta chains from one specimen sequenced in a study of blood T cell repertoires in COVID-19. Clones were read by immunoSEQ multiplex PCR, and TCRdb kept only the in-frame ones, dropping some. The sample lists about 320,000 clones; roughly 90% were seen once. The source material was peripheral blood. The receptors come from a woman younger than 45 with COVID-19, enrolled during active disease.

This chain connects TRBV3-1 (or the pseudogene TRBV3-2) to TRBJ2-5; D gene ambiguous. V was shortened by 5 bases and J by 5 bases, with 9 bases between the two germline ends. Germline V gene lookup returns CDR1 LGHDT and CDR2 YNNKEL (reference sequence). The CDR3 runs to 12 residues. As DNA, the CDR3 is TGTGCCAGCAGCGCCGGGTGGGAGACCCAGTACTTC. Protein sequence: CASSAGWETQYF.

The rearrangement joins TRBV19 to TRBJ2-3; possibly TRBD2 for D (5 bases). With 6 bases removed from V and 2 bases from J, the gap between germline ends came to 18 bases. The V gene's germline CDR1 is LNHDA and CDR2 SQIVND (reference sequence). The CDR3 loop spans 16 amino acids. CDR3 in DNA: TGTGCCAGTAGAGACCCCCGGGGATCAAACACAGATACGCAGTATTTT. Amino acids: CASRDPRGSNTDTQYF.

This sequence joins TRBV6-6 and TRBJ2-7; D might be TRBD1 (5 bases). V lost 6 bases to trimming and J lost 3 bases, with 12 bases between them. This CDR3 comprises 13 residues. The V gene's germline CDR1 is MNHNY and CDR2 SVGAGI (reference sequence). CDR3 protein: CASSPDRYYEQYF. CDR3 sequence (DNA): TGTGCCAGCAGCCCCGACAGATACTACGAGCAGTACTTC.

V usage is TRBV2 and J usage is TRBJ2-3; 9 nucleotides align to TRBD2. The CDR3 has 15 amino acids. The germline gives CDR1 SNHLY, CDR2 FYNNEI. With V trimmed by 5 bases and J by 6 bases, 9 bases remained unmatched. Written as DNA, the CDR3 is TGTGCCAGCAGTCCATTTAGCGGGGGAAGGGATACGCAGTATTTT. This codes for CASSPFSGGRDTQYF.

Remarks on this clone: The same CDR3 can be traced to other DNA sequences in this sample. The genes are TRBV12-3 or TRBV12-4 and TRBJ2-1, with D perhaps TRBD2 (6 bases). This CDR3 is 13 amino acids long. V was clipped by 3 bases and J by 4 bases, with 7 bases between them. CDR3 DNA: TGTGCCAGCAGTTTCCGGGGGTACAATGAGCAGTTCTTC. It encodes CASSFRGYNEQFF.

The chain uses TRBV6-4 and TRBJ1-5, with TRBD1 matching over 8 bases. J lost 0 bases, V lost 2 bases, and 6 bases had no gene match. Germline values: CDR1 MRHNA, CDR2 SNTAGT. This CDR3 is built from 17 residues. The CDR3 reads CASSDRDRTHSNQPQHF. The CDR3 nucleotides read TGTGCCAGCAGTGACCGGGACAGGACCCATAGCAATCAGCCCCAGCATTTT.

The gene calls are TRBV10-1 and TRBJ2-7, with D perhaps TRBD1 (5 bases). This CDR3 region has 13 residues. The V and J ends lost 4 bases and 6 bases respectively, with 13 bases between them. Germline CDR1 reads WNHNN; CDR2 reads SYGVQD (reference sequence). CDR3 in amino acids: CASSAQQESEQYF. CDR3 nucleotides: TGCGCCAGCAGTGCCCAACAGGAGTCCGAGCAGTACTTC.

J is TRBJ1-2 and V is TRBV6-5, with D possibly matching TRBD1 (5 bases). The CDR3 covers 12 residues. In germline, CDR1 is MNHEY, CDR2 SVGAGI. V lost 6 bases to trimming and J lost 8 bases, with 13 bases between them. CDR3 nucleotides: TGTGCCAGCAGCGCTCAGGGAAGGGGCTACACCTTC. This translates into CASSAQGRGYTF.

The rearrangement joins TRBV11-2 to TRBJ2-5; D call uncertain. The CDR3 loop spans 11 amino acids. The germline V and J ends were trimmed by 2 bases and 5 bases, with 3 bases remaining between them. Germline V gene data show CDR1 as SGHAT and CDR2 as FQNNGV. The CDR3 sequence is CASSLRETQYF. CDR3 in DNA: TGTGCCAGCAGCTTACGGGAGACCCAGTACTTC.

This clone appeared once. The chain links TRBV24-1 to TRBJ2-3; 7 bases are a match to TRBD1. The germline CDR1 and CDR2 sequences are KGHDR and SFDVKD. The V gene end was trimmed by 4 bases and the J gene end by 2 bases; junction bases not matched to a gene: 8. CDR3 length equals 16 residues. The CDR3 protein is CATSDAQGDHTDTQYF. The CDR3 DNA follows: TGTGCCACCAGTGACGCCCAGGGGGACCACACAGATACGCAGTATTTT.

The gene calls are TRBV10-3 and TRBJ2-3; D is uncertain. The CDR3 covers 15 residues. V was trimmed by 5 bases and J by 2 bases, leaving 14 bases between them. Germline CDR1 is ENHRY and CDR2 is SYGVKD. CDR3 in DNA: TGTGCCATCAGTCCATCAGACAAAGTCACAGATACGCAGTATTTT. This sequence encodes CAISPSDKVTDTQYF.

The V and J genes are TRBV5-6 and TRBJ2-3; the D is unclear. The CDR3 is 16 amino acids. V was pared by 0 bases and J by 6 bases, with 17 bases between. Germline V gene sequence: CDR1 SGHDT, CDR2 YYEEEE. The DNA for the CDR3 is TGTGCCAGCAGCTTGGGTTGGGCCCCCGTGCCGGATACGCAGTATTTT. It codes for CASSLGWAPVPDTQYF.

This chain uses TRBV6-5 with TRBJ1-1, with D possibly TRBD1 on 5 matching bases. This CDR3 region has 14 residues. CDR1 and CDR2 (germline): MNHEY, SVGAGI. V dropped 0 bases and J dropped 6 bases, with 11 bases sitting between them. CDR3 protein: CASSYSVQGAEAFF. The CDR3 DNA reads TGTGCCAGCAGTTACTCAGTACAAGGGGCTGAAGCTTTCTTT.

The chain employs TRBV6-5 and TRBJ1-3; 8 positions agree with TRBD1. The CDR3 loop spans 14 amino acids. The junction had 8 bases not matched to a gene; V was cut back by 6 bases and J by 7 bases. Germline V gene data show CDR1 as MNHEY and CDR2 as SVGAGI. The CDR3 region is CASRDRAGGNTIYF. The CDR3 DNA is TGTGCCAGCAGGGACAGGGCCGGAGGGAACACCATATATTTT.

This chain's CDR3 is CASSAGGGQDNLEGYTF. CDR3 DNA sequence: TGCGCCAGCAGCGCGGGCGGGGGCCAGGACAATCTGGAAGGCTACACCTTC. The chain is built from TRBV5-1 and TRBJ1-2, with D possibly matching TRBD1 (6 bases). The CDR3 has 17 amino acids. Germline CDR1 is SGHRS and CDR2 is YFSETQ. Trimming took 4 bases from V and 8 from J, leaving 27 bases between them.

The chain employs TRBV5-4 and TRBJ2-1; maybe TRBD2 (5 bases). The V gene's germline CDR1 is SGHNT and CDR2 YYREEE (reference sequence). CDR3 size: 15 residues. V was shortened by 0 bases and J by 4 bases, with 11 bases between the two germline ends. The CDR3 DNA is TGTGCCAGCAGCTTGGGAGGGTTAGGGTACAATGAGCAGTTCTTC. It is translated as CASSLGGLGYNEQFF.

J is TRBJ1-1 and V is TRBV29-1; D is ambiguous. Germline CDR1 and CDR2: SQVTM and ANQGSEA. The V end was cut by 7 bases, the J end by 1 base, with 10 bases between. The CDR3 has 12 residues. The CDR3 bases are TGCAGCGCCTACAGAACGAACACTGAAGCTTTCTTT. Translated: CSAYRTNTEAFF.

The J gene is TRBJ2-1, the V gene TRBV11-3; a possible D gene is TRBD2 (6 bases). V was cut by 1 base and J by 6 bases, with 10 bases left in between. The germline V gene encodes CDR1 SGHNT and CDR2 YENEEA. The CDR3 sequence is 14 residues long. The CDR3 loop is CASSLGLTSNEQFF. CDR3 in DNA: TGTGCCAGCAGCTTAGGTTTGACTAGCAATGAGCAGTTCTTC.

The chain couples TRBV6-9 to TRBJ2-7; a possible D gene is TRBD1 (6 bases). V was trimmed by 6 bases and J by 0 bases, leaving 24 bases between them. CDR3 length: 18 amino acids. Germline-derived CDR1 and CDR2 are MNHGY and SVAAGI. Written as DNA, the CDR3 is TGTGCCAGCAGCCAAATGGGGAAGGGGGACATCAGCTCCTACGAGCAGTACTTC. Protein: CASSQMGKGDISSYEQYF.

This clone was recorded only once. V usage is TRBV5-6 and J usage is TRBJ1-5; the D is unclear. This CDR3 comprises 16 residues. Germline-derived CDR1 and CDR2 are SGHDT and YYEEEE. Trimming took off 0 bases at V and 2 bases at J, with 12 bases between the two ends. Here the CDR3 reads CASSLGASRGNQPQHF. DNA for the CDR3: TGTGCCAGCAGCTTGGGGGCCTCGCGGGGCAATCAGCCCCAGCATTTT.

This rearrangement joins TRBV5-4 to TRBJ1-1, with D possibly being TRBD1 (6 bases). Germline lookup yields CDR1 SGHNT and CDR2 YYREEE (reference sequence). The CDR3 has 15 amino acids. Trimming left V 2 bases short and J 1 base short, with 12 bases between. CDR3 nucleotide sequence: TGTGCCAGCAGCTTAATCAACAGGGCGAACACTGAAGCTTTCTTT. Translating it yields CASSLINRANTEAFF.

This clone appeared a single time. This chain uses TRBV19 with TRBJ1-2, with 10 positions matching TRBD1. The V gene's germline CDR1 is LNHDA and CDR2 SQIVND (reference sequence). Trimming took 5 bases from V and 5 from J; bases not matched to a gene: 2. This CDR3 is 13 amino acids long. CDR3 DNA: TGTGCCAGTAGTCGGGGACAGGGGTATGGCTACACCTTC. Translation: CASSRGQGYGYTF.

The V and J genes are TRBV9 and TRBJ2-2, with 9 bases fitting TRBD1. Germline V CDR1 and CDR2: SGDLS, YYNGEE. J gave up 2 bases and V 0 bases, and 11 bases lay outside the gene matches. The CDR3 runs to 19 residues. CDR3 residues: CASSVAVNRDRVNTGELFF. CDR3 DNA sequence: TGTGCCAGCAGCGTAGCAGTGAATAGGGACAGGGTAAACACCGGGGAGCTGTTTTTT. Variable domain in full (rest from reference TRBV9 and TRBJ2-2): DSGVTQTPKHLITATGQRVTLRCSPRSGDLSVYWYQQSLDQGLQFLIQYYNGEERAKGNILERFSAQQFPDLHSELNLSSLELGDSALYFCASSVAVNRDRVNTGELFFGEGSRLTVL.

This sequence joins TRBV29-1 and TRBJ2-7; D possibly corresponds to TRBD1 (7 bases). The CDR3 spans 14 residues. The germline V gene has CDR1 SQVTM and CDR2 ANQGSEA. V shed 3 bases and J shed 0 bases, with 12 bases lying between them. The CDR3 coding sequence is TGCAGCGTTGAGGGGCGGGACAGCTCCTACGAGCAGTACTTC. It yields the protein CSVEGRDSSYEQYF.

This clone appeared once. This chain links TRBV12-3 or TRBV12-4 with TRBJ2-1, with 7 bases that match TRBD1. J lost 8 bases, V lost 5 bases, and 6 bases had no gene match. The CDR3 length is 13 residues. CDR3 sequence (DNA): TGTGCCAGCAGTCCCGGGACAGTGCATGAGCAGTTCTTC. Encoded protein: CASSPGTVHEQFF.

This sequence joins TRBV7-2 and TRBJ1-2; D is ambiguous. The CDR3 is 15 amino acids. Germline V lookup: CDR1 SGHTA, CDR2 FQGNSA. Trimming stripped 5 bases from V and 8 bases from J, with 21 bases between. The CDR3 coding sequence is TGTGCCAGCAGCCGGCGGTCGACCGTTGCTGAAGGCTACACCTTC. This sequence encodes CASSRRSTVAEGYTF.